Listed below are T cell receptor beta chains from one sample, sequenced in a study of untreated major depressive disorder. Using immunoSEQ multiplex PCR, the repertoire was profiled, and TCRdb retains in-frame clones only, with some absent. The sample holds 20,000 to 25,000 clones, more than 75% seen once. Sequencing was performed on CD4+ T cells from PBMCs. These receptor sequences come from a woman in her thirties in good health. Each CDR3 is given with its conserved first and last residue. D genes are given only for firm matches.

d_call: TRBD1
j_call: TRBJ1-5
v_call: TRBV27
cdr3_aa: CASSSLLDRARGNQPQHF
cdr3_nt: TGTGCCAGCAGTTCCTTACTCGACAGGGCCAGGGGCAATCAGCCCCAGCATTTT

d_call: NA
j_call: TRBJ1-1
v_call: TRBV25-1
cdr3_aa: CASSEYSHMNTEAFF
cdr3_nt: TGTGCCAGCAGTGAATATAGCCACATGAACACTGAAGCTTTCTTT

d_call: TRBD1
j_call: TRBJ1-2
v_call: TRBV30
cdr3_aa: CAWRQSGTGNGYTF
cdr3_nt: TGTGCCTGGAGGCAATCCGGGACAGGGAACGGCTACACCTTC

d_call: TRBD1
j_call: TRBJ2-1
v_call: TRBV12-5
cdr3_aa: CASGSQGGEQFF
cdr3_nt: TGTGCTAGTGGCTCACAGGGGGGTGAGCAGTTCTTC

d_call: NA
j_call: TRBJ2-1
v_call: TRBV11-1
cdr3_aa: CASSLAPAVSSYNEQFF
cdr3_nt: TGTGCCAGCAGCTTAGCGCCCGCCGTCAGCTCCTACAATGAGCAGTTCTTC

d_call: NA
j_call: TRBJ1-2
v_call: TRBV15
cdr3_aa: CATSRDDGRVYGYTF
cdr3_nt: TGTGCCACCAGCAGAGATGATGGACGGGTTTATGGCTACACCTTC

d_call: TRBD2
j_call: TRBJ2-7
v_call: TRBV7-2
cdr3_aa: CASSLTSGGSSYEQYF
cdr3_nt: TGTGCCAGCAGCTTAACTAGCGGGGGTAGCTCCTACGAGCAGTACTTC

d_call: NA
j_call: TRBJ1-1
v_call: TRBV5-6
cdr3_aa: CASSSRQSMNTEAFF
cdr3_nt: TGTGCCAGCAGCAGTCGTCAGTCGATGAACACTGAAGCTTTCTTT

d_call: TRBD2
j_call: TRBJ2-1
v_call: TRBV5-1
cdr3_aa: CASSPTSGGGYEQFF
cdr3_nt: TGCGCCAGCAGCCCGACTAGCGGGGGGGGCTATGAGCAGTTCTTC

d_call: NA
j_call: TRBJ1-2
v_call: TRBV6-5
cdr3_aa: CASSYSGAGYGYTF
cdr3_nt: TGTGCCAGCAGTTACTCGGGGGCAGGCTATGGCTACACCTTC

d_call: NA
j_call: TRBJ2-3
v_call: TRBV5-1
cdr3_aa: CASSFAGISTDTQYF
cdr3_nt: TGCGCCAGCAGCTTCGCGGGGATTAGCACAGATACGCAGTATTTT

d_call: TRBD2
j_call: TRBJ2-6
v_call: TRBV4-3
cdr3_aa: CASSQDPSGGNARGANVLTF
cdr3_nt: TGCGCCAGCAGCCAAGATCCCAGCGGGGGGAACGCACGGGGGGCCAACGTCCTGACTTTC

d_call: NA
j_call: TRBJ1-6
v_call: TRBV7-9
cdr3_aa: CASSQAAYNSPLHF
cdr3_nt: TGTGCCAGCAGCCAGGCGGCCTATAATTCACCCCTCCACTTT

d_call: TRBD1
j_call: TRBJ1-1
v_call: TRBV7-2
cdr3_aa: CASSLGLLNFRGRNTEAFF
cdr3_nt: TGTGCCAGCAGCTTAGGATTGTTGAACTTCAGGGGGCGGAACACTGAAGCTTTCTTT

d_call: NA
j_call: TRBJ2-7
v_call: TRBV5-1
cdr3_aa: CASSLLGTGEQYF
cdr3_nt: TGCGCCAGCAGCTTACTCGGGACGGGAGAGCAGTACTTC

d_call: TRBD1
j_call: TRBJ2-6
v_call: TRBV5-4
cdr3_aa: CASSVPTGGVGANVLTF
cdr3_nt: TGTGCCAGCAGCGTCCCGACAGGGGGCGTCGGGGCCAACGTCCTGACTTTC

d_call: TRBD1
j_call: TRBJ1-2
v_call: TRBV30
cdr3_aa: CAWSVLTGGGEGYTF
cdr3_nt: TGTGCCTGGAGTGTGCTTACAGGGGGCGGTGAAGGCTACACCTTC

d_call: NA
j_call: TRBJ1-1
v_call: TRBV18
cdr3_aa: CASSPGDEAFF
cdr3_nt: TGTGCCAGCTCACCGGGAGATGAAGCTTTCTTT

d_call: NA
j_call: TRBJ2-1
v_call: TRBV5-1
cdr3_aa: CASSLGLASYNEQFF
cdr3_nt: TGCGCCAGCAGCTTGGGGTTAGCTTCCTACAATGAGCAGTTCTTC

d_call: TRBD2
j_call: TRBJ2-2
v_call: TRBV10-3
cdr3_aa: CAISALAGGPNTGELFF
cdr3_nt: TGTGCCATCAGTGCGCTAGCGGGGGGGCCCAACACCGGGGAGCTGTTTTTT

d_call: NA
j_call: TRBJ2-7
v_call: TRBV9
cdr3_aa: CASSRGTPPGAYEQYF
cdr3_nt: TGTGCCAGCAGCCGGGGTACACCGCCTGGAGCATACGAGCAGTACTTC

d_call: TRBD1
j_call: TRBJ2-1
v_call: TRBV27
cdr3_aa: CASNRQGQGYNEQFF
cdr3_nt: TGTGCCAGTAACAGGCAGGGACAGGGATACAATGAGCAGTTCTTC

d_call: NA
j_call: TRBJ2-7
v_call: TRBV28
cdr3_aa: CASSLFGEGQYF
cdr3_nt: TGTGCCAGCAGTTTATTCGGCGAGGGGCAGTACTTC

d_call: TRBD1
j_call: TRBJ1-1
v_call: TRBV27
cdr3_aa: CASSRLRGQRVMNTEAFF
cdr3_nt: TGTGCCAGCAGTCGCCTCAGGGGGCAAAGAGTCATGAACACTGAAGCTTTCTTT

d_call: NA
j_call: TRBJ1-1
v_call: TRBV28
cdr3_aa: CASSLYATEAFF
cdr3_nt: TGTGCCAGCAGTTTATATGCCACTGAAGCTTTCTTT